The following is a T cell receptor beta chain sequence with its context. There is no known antigen for this receptor. No per-base quality is available; no much larger clone lies one base away. The library was generated by 5' RACE. Sequencing relied on an Illumina HiSeq 2500. A second PCR of roughly 6 to 11 cycles was performed with a sample-barcoded 5' primer and a J-beta primer mix. Each TCR beta cDNA molecule received a unique molecular identifier from a template-switch 5' adaptor carrying 12 random nucleotides. Each sample yielded at least 3 million CDR3-containing paired-end reads. First-strand cDNA was synthesized from all RNA with the Mint cDNA synthesis kit, primed by a TRBC-specific oligonucleotide. After uracil-DNA glycosylase treatment, a first 18-cycle PCR used universal primers M1SS and BC2_uni_R on all cDNA. The authors' pipeline ran thus. Each sample was normalized by randomly selecting 1 million high-quality reads, each carrying a distinct molecular identifier. Reads with shared molecular identifiers were discarded instead of being binned into consensus sequences. CDR3 identification, clonotype clustering and error correction used MiTCR with a Q25 quality threshold and the strictest error-elimination algorithm. A nonparametric unseen species model with Euler transformation was used to estimate lower-bound total TCR beta diversity. TCRdb reran the public reads through fastp at Q25 and MiXCR, keeping productive beta chains. Rows merge per CDR3 protein into single entries with the most common DNA and genes. The V and J calls were not made by the authors but by TCRdb's processing. The sample table shows more than 800,000 distinct CDR3 sequences, and 29% are seen once. 17% of the sample is taken by the ten largest.

This entry is derived from a study of blood T cells in healthy people across ages (dated by TCRdb to between 2015 and 2016). As for the study more broadly: Template switching captured roughly one uniquely barcoded TCR beta cDNA molecule per two T cells in model experiments. The donors were split into four age groups: young (average about 16 years), middle-aged (39), aged (62) and long-lived (approximately 80). The study measured age-related changes in TCR beta repertoire diversity using deep sequencing normalized with unique cDNA molecular identifiers. The study analyzed two additional independent replicas of 1 million unique cDNA reads from the same blood draw for two donors, one aged 18 to 29 and one aged 80 or older. To avoid experimental bias, donors of different ages were randomly spread across the sequencing lanes.

The full study reports these points: As age increased, observed TCR beta diversity per million T cells dropped in a roughly linear way, and a significant reduction was already evident by age 40. The long-lived group showed more naive CD4+ T cells, fewer expanded clones and increased TCR diversity than the aged group, suggesting age selection. Total diversity estimates from one million sequenced T cells were considered lower bounds and underestimates. The CMV infection status of donors was not known, potentially confounding age-related changes in expanded clonotypes. Because profiling used bulk unsorted PBMCs, naive and antigen-experienced compartments could not be compared conclusively. Observed TCR beta diversity correlated strongly with the percentage of naive T cells measured by flow cytometry.

Based on the germline V gene (reference sequence), the CDR1 and CDR2 sequences are MNHEY and SMNVEV. There are 15 amino acids in the CDR3, from cysteine to phenylalanine inclusive. The only DNA kept is the CDR3, 45 bases in frame from the first base. V is reduced by 6 bases and J by 5 bases, leaving a spacing of 19 bases between them. Donors were a few dozen systemically healthy Caucasian individuals from Russia aged roughly 6 to 100 years. Approximately 11 milliliters of peripheral blood were drawn from each donor into EDTA-treated Vacutainer tubes. Ficoll-Paque density-gradient centrifugation was used to isolate PBMCs, with at least 6.5 million per sample. Trizol reagent was used to extract total RNA from PBMCs, with at least 5.5 micrograms per sample. Naive CD45RAhigh/CD27high T cell percentages were measured by flow cytometry on a PBMC aliquot from every donor.

Recombination connected TRBV27 to TRBJ2-5; a weak D assignment points to TRBD2 (5 bases agree). The source material was blood. The source of this sequence is an elderly woman in good health. The CDR3 region has the sequence CASRIRWEHQETQYF. The DNA reads as follows: TGTGCCAGCAGAATTCGGTGGGAGCATCAGGAGACCCAGTACTTC.